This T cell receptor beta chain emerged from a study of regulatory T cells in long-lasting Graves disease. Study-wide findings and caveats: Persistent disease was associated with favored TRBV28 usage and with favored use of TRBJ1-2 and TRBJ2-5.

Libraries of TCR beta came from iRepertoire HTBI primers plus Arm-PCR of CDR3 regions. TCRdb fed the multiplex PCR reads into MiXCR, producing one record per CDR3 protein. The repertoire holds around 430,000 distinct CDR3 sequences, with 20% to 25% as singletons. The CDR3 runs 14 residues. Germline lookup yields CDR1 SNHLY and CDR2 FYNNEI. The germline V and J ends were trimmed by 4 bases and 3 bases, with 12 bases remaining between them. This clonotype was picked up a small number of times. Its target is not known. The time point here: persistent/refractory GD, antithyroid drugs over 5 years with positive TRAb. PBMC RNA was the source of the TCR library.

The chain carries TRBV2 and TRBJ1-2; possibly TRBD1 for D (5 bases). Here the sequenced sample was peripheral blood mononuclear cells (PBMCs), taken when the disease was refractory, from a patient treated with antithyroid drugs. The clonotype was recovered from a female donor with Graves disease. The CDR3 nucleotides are TGTGCCAGCAGTGGAGGTGGGGCCTACTATGGCTACACCTTC. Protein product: CASSGGGAYYGYTF. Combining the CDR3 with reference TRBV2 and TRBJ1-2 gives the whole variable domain EPEVTQTPSHQVTQMGQEVILRCVPISNHLYFYWYRQILGQKVEFLVSFYNNEISEKSEIFDDQFSVERPDGSNFTLKIRSTKLEDSAMYFCASSGGGAYYGYTFGSGTRLTVV.